This T cell receptor beta chain was retrieved from a study of blood T cells in healthy people across ages. A J-beta primer mix and a sample-barcoded 5' primer were used in a second PCR of about 7 to 12 cycles. TCRdb processed the 5' RACE reads anew with MiXCR; each CDR3 protein has one entry. The table has more than 650,000 distinct CDR3 sequences, about a fifth seen once. The CDR3 is made up of 13 amino acids. In germline, CDR1 is MNHEY, CDR2 SVGEGT. The chain uses TRBV6-2 or TRBV6-3 and TRBJ2-1; 8 nucleotides match TRBD2. The J call is uncertain, as TRBJ2-5 better fits the DNA end. This clonotype originated in a man between 65 and 85 years old in good health. The material sequenced was blood. The CDR3 loop is CASRDSGEGTQYF. The CDR3, as DNA: TGTGCCAGCAGGGATAGCGGGGAAGGGACCCAGTACTTC.